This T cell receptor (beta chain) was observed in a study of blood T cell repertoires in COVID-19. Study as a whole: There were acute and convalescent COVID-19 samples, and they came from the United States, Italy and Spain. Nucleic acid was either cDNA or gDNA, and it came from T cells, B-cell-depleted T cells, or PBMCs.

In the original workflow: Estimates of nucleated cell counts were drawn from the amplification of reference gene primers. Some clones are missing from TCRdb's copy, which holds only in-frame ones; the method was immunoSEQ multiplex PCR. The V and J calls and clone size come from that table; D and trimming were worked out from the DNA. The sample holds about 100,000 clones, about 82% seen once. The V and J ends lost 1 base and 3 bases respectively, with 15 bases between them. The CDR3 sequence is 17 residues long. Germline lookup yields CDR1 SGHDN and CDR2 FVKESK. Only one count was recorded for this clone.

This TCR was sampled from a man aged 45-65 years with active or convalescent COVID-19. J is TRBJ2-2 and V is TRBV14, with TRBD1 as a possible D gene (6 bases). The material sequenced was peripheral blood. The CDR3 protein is CASSQVLGARDTGELFF. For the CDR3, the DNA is TGTGCCAGCAGCCAAGTCCTGGGGGCGCGAGACACCGGGGAGCTGTTTTTT.